A single TCR beta chain is shown here with its context. Its antigen is unknown. Per-base qualities were not stored, and no clone one base away is much larger. TCRbeta CDR3 regions were amplified from genomic DNA using the immunoSEQ Assay, a bias-controlled multiplex PCR. Turning to the authors' computational methods: Within the assay, amplification of reference gene primers was used to estimate how many nucleated cells each sample contained. To quantify the absolute abundance of each unique TCRbeta CDR3 rearrangement, sequence reads were collapsed and filtered. For each sample, productive Simpson clonality was calculated as the square root of Simpson's diversity index over productive rearrangements. TCRdb mirrors the immuneACCESS table, restricted to in-frame sequences. Some clones are absent from its copies; in checked studies, under half trace to an unresolved V gene, and the reason for the others is unknown. V, J and clone size are those of that table, while D and trimming were read from the DNA. The sample has 15,000 to 20,000 clones on record, roughly 85% of them singletons. The ten largest clones add up to about 8.6% of the sample.

This sample was taken from a study of blood T cell repertoires in COVID-19 (TCRdb year 2020). Study-level background: The collaborator samples originated in the United States, Italy and Spain and spanned the acute and convalescent phases of COVID-19. The prospective study material was composed of cDNA or gDNA derived from T cells, B-cell-depleted T cells, or PBMCs. The dataset comprised deeply sampled blood TCRbeta repertoires from subjects exposed to, actively infected with, or recovered from COVID-19. The repertoires were released in a freely available public database intended as a resource for research on the immune response to SARS-CoV-2. The samples were drawn from two sources: the first 160 participants of the ongoing ImmuneRACE study, and 950 to 1,500 subjects contributed by 6 global collaborators. Nearly every sample came with metadata listing a de-identified subject ID, COVID-19 status, age in years and sex. Where available, HLA class I and class II types were obtained from metadata supplied by the sample provider rather than from assay-based typing. Overall study outcomes, separate from this receptor: Clinical and demographic metadata were provided uncurated, with the amount varying by source and participant.

Collaborating institutions collected whole blood in K2EDTA tubes following their own protocols. For TCRbeta analysis, collaborators shipped samples in one of three forms: frozen whole blood, isolated PBMCs, or DNA extracted from either of those sample types. The TCR originated in a human donor with active COVID-19. The donor label of this sample is uncertain. Sequences were obtained from peripheral blood.

The CDR3 region: CASSQDPRGWVTGELFF. The sequenced DNA is TGTGCCAGCAGCCAAGACCCCAGGGGGTGGGTCACCGGGGAGCTGTTTTTT. The sequence links TRBV4-2 to TRBJ2-2; 7 bases in the junction line up with TRBD1. From the cysteine up to the phenylalanine, the CDR3 has a length of 17 residues. Only the CDR3 region is kept as DNA, spanning 51 bases read in frame from base 1. At the junction V is shortened by 0 bases and J by 4 bases; bases outside the gene matches: 8. From the germline V gene, CDR1 is LGHNA and CDR2 is YNFKEQ.